The following is a T cell receptor beta chain sequence with its context. The record originates from a study of blood T cell repertoires in COVID-19. TCRdb's table, derived via immunoSEQ multiplex PCR, lists solely in-frame clones and lacks some. The sample consists of 400,000 to 500,000 clones, 88% of them appearing once. Ages ranged from roughly 18 to 100 years, with residence in approximately 23 US areas. Participant-reported clinical history was the basis for cohort assignment. Trimming removed 3 bases from V and 11 bases from J, with 8 bases in between. Germline V gives CDR1 WSHSY, CDR2 SAAADI. The CDR3 is 11 amino acids.

The J gene is TRBJ1-3, the V gene TRBV10-2; perhaps TRBD1 as D (6 bases). The sequence was obtained from a woman aged 40 to 50 who had recovered from COVID-19. Sequencing input: PBMCs or T cells enriched from blood (not recorded which). CDR3 nucleotides: TGCGCCAGCAGTGACGAGGGGGCCATATATTTT. The encoded protein is CASSDEGAIYF.